This T cell receptor beta chain was found in a study of T cell responses to AZD1222 COVID-19 vaccine. About this clone itself: The antigen remains undetermined.

The repertoire was sequenced with immunoSEQ multiplex PCR; TCRdb's copy has only in-frame clones and lacks some. In the table there are roughly 180,000 clones, around 90% of which are singletons. Study observations and caveats: Reportedly, nearly half of unique spike TCRs recognized epitopes outside B.1.351/B.1.1.7 mutations. Mapped onto spike, vaccine-associated CD4 TCRs spanned it and were dominant at 160-218 and 743-854.

The CDR3 length is 17 residues. Germline V gene lookup returns CDR1 MNHEY and CDR2 SVGEGT. After removal of 5 bases from V and 5 bases from J, the junction contained 17 bases not matched to a gene. The sequencing here drew on peripheral blood, taken on day 0 of AZD1222 vaccination. The chain employs TRBV6-2 or TRBV6-3 and TRBJ2-5, with 7 bases matching TRBD1. The source is an adult in good health. As DNA, the CDR3 is TGTGCCAGCAGTCCCCGGGACAGCTATTTTTATGGGGAGACCCAGTACTTC. This codes for CASSPRDSYFYGETQYF.